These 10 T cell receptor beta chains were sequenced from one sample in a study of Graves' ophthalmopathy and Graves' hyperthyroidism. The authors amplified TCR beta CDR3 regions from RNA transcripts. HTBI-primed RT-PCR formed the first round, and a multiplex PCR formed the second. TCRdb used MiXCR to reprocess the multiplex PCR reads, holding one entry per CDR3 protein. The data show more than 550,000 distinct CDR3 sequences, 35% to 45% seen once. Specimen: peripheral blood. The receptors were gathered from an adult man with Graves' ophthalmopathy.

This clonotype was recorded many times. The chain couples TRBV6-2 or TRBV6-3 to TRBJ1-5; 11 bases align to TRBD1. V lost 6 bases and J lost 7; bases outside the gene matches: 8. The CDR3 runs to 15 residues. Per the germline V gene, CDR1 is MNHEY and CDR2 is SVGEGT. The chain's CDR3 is CASSPGTGGAQPQHF. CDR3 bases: TGTGCCAGCAGCCCGGGGACAGGGGGAGCACAGCCCCAGCATTTT.

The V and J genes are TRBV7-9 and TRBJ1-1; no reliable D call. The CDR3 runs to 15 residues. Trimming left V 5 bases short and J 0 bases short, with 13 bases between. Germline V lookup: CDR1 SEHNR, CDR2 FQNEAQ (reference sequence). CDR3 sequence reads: CASSVEDVMNTEAFF. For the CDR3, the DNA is TGTGCCAGCAGCGTTGAAGATGTAATGAACACTGAAGCTTTCTTT.

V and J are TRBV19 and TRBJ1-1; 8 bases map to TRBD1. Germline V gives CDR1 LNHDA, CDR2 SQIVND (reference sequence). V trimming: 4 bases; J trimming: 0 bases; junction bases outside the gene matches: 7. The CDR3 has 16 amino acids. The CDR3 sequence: CASSTQGALVNTEAFF. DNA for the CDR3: TGTGCCAGTAGTACGCAGGGGGCGTTGGTGAACACTGAAGCTTTCTTT.

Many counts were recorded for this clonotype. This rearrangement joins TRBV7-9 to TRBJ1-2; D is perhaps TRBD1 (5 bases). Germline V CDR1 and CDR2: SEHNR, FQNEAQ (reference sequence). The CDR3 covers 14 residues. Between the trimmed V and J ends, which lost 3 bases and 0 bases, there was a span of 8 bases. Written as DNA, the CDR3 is TGTGCCAGCAGCTTGACAGTTACTAACTATGGCTACACCTTC. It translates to CASSLTVTNYGYTF. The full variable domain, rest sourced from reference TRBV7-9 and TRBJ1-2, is DTGVSQNPRHKITKRGQNVTFRCDPISEHNRLYWYRQTLGQGPEFLTYFQNEAQLEKSRLLSDRFSAERPKGSFSTLEIQRTEQGDSAMYLCASSLTVTNYGYTFGSGTRLTVV.

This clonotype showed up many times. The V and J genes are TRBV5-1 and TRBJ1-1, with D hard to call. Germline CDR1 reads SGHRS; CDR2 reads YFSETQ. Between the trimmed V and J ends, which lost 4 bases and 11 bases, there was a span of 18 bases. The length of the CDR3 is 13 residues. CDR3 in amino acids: CASSLEEWQKAFF. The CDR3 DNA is TGCGCCAGCAGCCTGGAAGAGTGGCAGAAGGCTTTCTTT.

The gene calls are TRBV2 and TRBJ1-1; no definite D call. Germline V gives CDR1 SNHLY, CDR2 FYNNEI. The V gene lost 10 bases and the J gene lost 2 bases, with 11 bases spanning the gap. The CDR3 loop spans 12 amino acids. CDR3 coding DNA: TGTGCCATCCGTGGCGGTAACACTGAAGCTTTCTTT. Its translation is CAIRGGNTEAFF.

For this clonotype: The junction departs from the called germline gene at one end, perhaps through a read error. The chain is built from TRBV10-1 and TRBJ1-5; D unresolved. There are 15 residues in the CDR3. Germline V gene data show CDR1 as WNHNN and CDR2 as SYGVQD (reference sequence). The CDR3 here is CAWSVGSSGHQPQHF. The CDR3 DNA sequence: TGTGCCTGGAGTGTAGGGAGCAGCGGCCATCAGCCCCAGCATTTT.

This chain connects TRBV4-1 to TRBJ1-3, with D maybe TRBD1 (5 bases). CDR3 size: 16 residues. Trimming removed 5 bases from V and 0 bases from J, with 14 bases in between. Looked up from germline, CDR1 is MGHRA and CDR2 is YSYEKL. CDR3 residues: CASSYMGRSSGNTIYF. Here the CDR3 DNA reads TGCGCCAGCAGCTACATGGGACGATCCTCTGGAAACACCATATATTTT.

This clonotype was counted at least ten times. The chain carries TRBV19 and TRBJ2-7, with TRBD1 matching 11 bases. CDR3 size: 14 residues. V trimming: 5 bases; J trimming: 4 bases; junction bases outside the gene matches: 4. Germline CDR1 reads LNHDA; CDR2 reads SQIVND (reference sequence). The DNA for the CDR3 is TGTGCCAGTAGTCGGACAGGGGGCGTGTACGAGCAGTACTTC. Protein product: CASSRTGGVYEQYF.

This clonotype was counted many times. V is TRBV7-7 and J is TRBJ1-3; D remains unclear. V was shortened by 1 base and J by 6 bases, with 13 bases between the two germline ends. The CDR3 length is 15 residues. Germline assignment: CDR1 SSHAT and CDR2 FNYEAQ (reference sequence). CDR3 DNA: TGTGCCAGCAGCTTAGGGGCCGGGATTGAAAACACCATATATTTT. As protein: CASSLGAGIENTIYF.